The rows below give T cell receptor beta chains drawn from one sample of a study of T cell responses to AZD1222 COVID-19 vaccine. Using immunoSEQ multiplex PCR, the repertoire was profiled, and TCRdb retains in-frame clones only, with some absent. This repertoire shows 150,000 or so clones, 70% to 90% found once; its top ten account for around 4.9%. The material was peripheral blood, obtained on day 0 of AZD1222 vaccination. Source of these receptors: an adult in good health. The CDR3 runs from the conserved cysteine through the conserved F or W. A D gene is named only where the DNA matches it firmly. Clone size appears in some rows only: once, few, many, or a class for an expanded clone.

TRBV28	15	-	TRBJ1-3	-	TGTGCCAGCAGGAGGCGGACGGTCTCTGGAAACACCATATATTTT	CASRRRTVSGNTIYF
TRBV6-5	14	-	TRBJ1-5	-	TGTGCCAGCAGTCCCGACAGTCCAAATCAGCCCCAGCATTTT	CASSPDSPNQPQHF
TRBV20-1	17	-	TRBJ2-3	TRBD2	TGCAGTGCTAGTAAACTAGCGGGAATCACTAGCACAGATACGCAGTATTTT	CSASKLAGITSTDTQYF
TRBV4-3	15	-	TRBJ2-7	-	TGCGCCAGCAGCCAAGGGGCGAGGGGTAGCTACGAGCAGTACTTC	CASSQGARGSYEQYF
TRBV6-5	14	few	TRBJ2-3	-	TGTGCCAGCAGTTACGGGCCGGGGGCAGATACGCAGTATTTT	CASSYGPGADTQYF
TRBV9	14	-	TRBJ2-1	-	TGTGCCAGCAGCGTAGGGGCTGGCTACAATGAGCAGTTCTTC	CASSVGAGYNEQFF
TRBV6-2/TRBV6-3	15	-	TRBJ1-5	-	TGTGCCAGCAGTTACTCGGGCAGACGCAATCAGCCCCAGCATTTT	CASSYSGRRNQPQHF
TRBV6-5	14	-	TRBJ1-2	TRBD1	TGTGCCAGCAGTCCGGGACAGGGTGTCGGTGGCTACACCTTC	CASSPGQGVGGYTF
TRBV5-6	13	-	TRBJ2-7	-	TGTGCCAGCAGCTTGGGACCTACCTACGAGCAGTACTTC	CASSLGPTYEQYF
TRBV5-1	14	-	TRBJ2-2	TRBD1	TGCGCCAGCGGACTTGACAGGGCCACCGGGGAGCTGTTTTTT	CASGLDRATGELFF
TRBV19	14	few	TRBJ2-1	-	TGTGCCAGTTGGAAGTCGGGGGCCGGGAATGAGCAGTTCTTC	CASWKSGAGNEQFF
TRBV6-1	12	-	TRBJ2-7	-	TGTGCCAGCAGTGAAGCAAGATACGAGCAGTACTTC	CASSEARYEQYF
TRBV12-5	14	-	TRBJ2-5	TRBD2	TGTGCTAGTGGTTCCTCGCGGGAGTCAAAGACCCAGTACTTC	CASGSSRESKTQYF
TRBV5-4	16	-	TRBJ2-3	TRBD2	TGTGCCAGCAGCTCCAAGTCAGCGGGAGGCAGAGATACGCAGTATTTT	CASSSKSAGGRDTQYF
TRBV12-5	13	-	TRBJ1-1	-	TGTGCTAGTGGTTTGACCCTCGTCTCTGAAGCTTTCTTT	CASGLTLVSEAFF
TRBV5-1	13	-	TRBJ1-4	TRBD1	TGCGCCAGCAGTCAGGGGGTGGATGAAAAACTGTTTTTT	CASSQGVDEKLFF
TRBV28	14	once	TRBJ1-5	-	TGTGCCAGCAGTTTATTAGGAGGAAACCAGCCCCAGCATTTT	CASSLLGGNQPQHF
TRBV28	16	few	TRBJ1-6	TRBD1	TGTGCCAGCAGCCCCCTGCGGGACAGCTATAATTCACCCCTCCACTTT	CASSPLRDSYNSPLHF
TRBV30	11	few	TRBJ1-1	-	TGTGCCTGGGACCGGGTGGGTGAAGCTTTCTTT	CAWDRVGEAFF
TRBV7-9	16	-	TRBJ2-1	TRBD2	TGTGCCAGCAGCTTAGGACTAGCGGGAGGGTACAATGAGCAGTTCTTC	CASSLGLAGGYNEQFF
TRBV6-5	14	-	TRBJ2-7	TRBD2	TGTGCCAGCAGTTACATCGGGAGGACCTACGAGCAGTACTTC	CASSYIGRTYEQYF
TRBV19	14	-	TRBJ1-3	-	TGTGCCAGTAGTATTCAGAACTCTGGAAACACCATATATTTT	CASSIQNSGNTIYF
TRBV7-9	14	few	TRBJ1-1	-	TGTGCCAGCAGCTTAAGGGGCCAGGACACTGAAGCTTTCTTT	CASSLRGQDTEAFF
TRBV7-2	13	-	TRBJ2-3	-	TGTGCCAGCAGAGGCGGTGATAGCCTGAGTCGGTATTTT	CASRGGDSLSRYF
TRBV19	13	-	TRBJ2-5	-	TGTGCCACCGAGGGTCCGGACCAAGAGACCCAGTACTTC	CATEGPDQETQYF
TRBV9	13	-	TRBJ1-1	-	TGTGCCAGCAGCCTTACTTCGAACACTGAAGCTTTCTTT	CASSLTSNTEAFF
TRBV19	14	-	TRBJ1-3	-	TGTGCCAGTAACTCGATTAACTCTGGAAACACCATATATTTT	CASNSINSGNTIYF
TRBV6-5	12	-	TRBJ2-7	-	TGTGCCAGCAGTCCCGACAGGAGCGAGCAGTACTTC	CASSPDRSEQYF
TRBV5-3	18	-	TRBJ1-5	-	TGTGCCAGAAGCTTGGAGACGAGACCGGGACCAACATCAGGGCCCCAGCATTTT	CARSLETRPGPTSGPQHF
TRBV10-3	17	-	TRBJ2-1	-	TGTGCCATCAGTGAGTCCGTTTATTTGGACCCCACGGATGAGCAGTTCTTC	CAISESVYLDPTDEQFF
TRBV29-1	12	-	TRBJ2-3	TRBD1	TGCAGCGTGGGACAGCTCACAGATACGCAGTATTTT	CSVGQLTDTQYF
TRBV7-9	16	-	TRBJ2-3	TRBD2	TGTGCCAGCAGCCTGACTAGCGGGAGGGGCACAGATACGCAGTATTTT	CASSLTSGRGTDTQYF
TRBV5-1	14	once	TRBJ1-5	-	TGCGCCAGCAGTTCTGGGACTCGGGGCCAGCCCCAGCATTTT	CASSSGTRGQPQHF
TRBV5-4	15	-	TRBJ2-3	-	TGTGCCAGCAGCTATCCAGGAGCCCGCACAGATACGCAGTATTTT	CASSYPGARTDTQYF
TRBV6-5	15	-	TRBJ2-1	TRBD2	TGTGCCAGCACCCGAGCGGGAGGGCCTGGATATGAGCAGTTCTTC	CASTRAGGPGYEQFF
TRBV10-2	14	-	TRBJ2-5	-	TGCGCCAGCAGTGATGAAAAAGTGGAAGAGACCCAGTACTTC	CASSDEKVEETQYF
TRBV28	16	-	TRBJ1-6	-	TGTGCCAGCAGTCCTTACTCTAGCTCCTATAATTCACCCCTCCACTTT	CASSPYSSSYNSPLHF
TRBV12-5	16	-	TRBJ2-1	TRBD2	TGTGCTAGTGGTTCGAGACTAGCGGGACCCTACAATGAGCAGTTCTTC	CASGSRLAGPYNEQFF
TRBV7-2	15	-	TRBJ2-1	-	TGTGCCAGCAGCTTAGTAGGGATTTCCTACAATGAGCAGTTCTTC	CASSLVGISYNEQFF
TRBV6-1	18	-	TRBJ1-5	-	TGTGCCAGCAGTGCCCTCCCCCCGACAGGTCGATGGGGTCAGCCCCAGCATTTT	CASSALPPTGRWGQPQHF
TRBV7-9	14	-	TRBJ2-7	TRBD2	TGTGCCAGCAGCTTTAGCGGGAGCTCCTACGAGCAGTACTTC	CASSFSGSSYEQYF
TRBV7-9	15	-	TRBJ2-3	-	TGTGCCAGCAGCCCCCCGGGGCGGGCCACAGATACGCAGTATTTT	CASSPPGRATDTQYF
TRBV28	16	-	TRBJ1-2	-	TGTGCCAGCAGTTTATTTAGTGGAGGTAATGTAAATGGCTACACCTTC	CASSLFSGGNVNGYTF
TRBV6-5	13	-	TRBJ1-6	TRBD1	TGTGCCAGCAGCCGACAGGGGGATACACCCCTCCACTTT	CASSRQGDTPLHF
TRBV5-1	11	-	TRBJ2-1	-	TGCGCCAGCAGTTTTCTCAATGAGCAGTTCTTC	CASSFLNEQFF
TRBV4-2	15	-	TRBJ2-1	-	TGTGCCAGCAGCCAGGATCCCGGGACCTTCAATGAGCAGTTCTTC	CASSQDPGTFNEQFF
TRBV7-8	15	-	TRBJ2-2	-	TGTGCCAGCAGCATGAGACTAGCGAACACCGGGGAGCTGTTTTTT	CASSMRLANTGELFF
TRBV12-3/TRBV12-4	13	-	TRBJ1-6	-	TGTGCCAGCAGTCTGGAGGCGCCCCCACCCCTCCACTTT	CASSLEAPPPLHF
TRBV20-1	13	few	TRBJ1-5	-	TGCAGTGCTAGTTCGTCCAGCGATCAGCCCCAGCATTTT	CSASSSSDQPQHF
TRBV6-5	15	-	TRBJ2-6	-	TGTGCCAGCAGGATACTTGCCTCTGGGGCCAACGTCCTGACTTTC	CASRILASGANVLTF
TRBV19	17	-	TRBJ1-5	TRBD1	TGTGCCAGTTCAAGGAGACAGGGCTTTAATAGAAATCAGCCCCAGCATTTT	CASSRRQGFNRNQPQHF
TRBV7-2	12	-	TRBJ2-3	-	TGTGCCAGCCGTTTTGGGTCAGATACGCAGTATTTT	CASRFGSDTQYF
TRBV7-9	14	-	TRBJ2-3	-	TGTGCCAGCAGCTTAGCGCAGTATGGTGATACGCAGTATTTT	CASSLAQYGDTQYF
TRBV6-2/TRBV6-3	13	-	TRBJ2-3	-	TGTGCCAGCAGTTACTCGGACACAGATACGCAGTATTTT	CASSYSDTDTQYF
TRBV9	14	-	TRBJ1-1	-	TGTGCCAGCAGCGTAGCAGGACAGAACACTGAAGCTTTCTTT	CASSVAGQNTEAFF
TRBV4-2	16	-	TRBJ2-4	TRBD2	TGTGCCAGCAGCCAAGACCTGACTAGCGGGAGAGACATTCAGTACTTC	CASSQDLTSGRDIQYF
TRBV9	14	once	TRBJ1-1	TRBD1	TGTACCAGCAGCGGACAGGTGGGGAACACTGAAGCTTTCTTT	CTSSGQVGNTEAFF
TRBV7-3	15	-	TRBJ2-2	TRBD2	TGTGCCAGCAGCCCGGGGGGAGGTCTCACCGGGGAGCTGTTTTTT	CASSPGGGLTGELFF
TRBV28	17	-	TRBJ2-7	TRBD1	TGTGCCAGCAGTAGTGAATCAGGGGGAAGGTGGTTCTACGAGCAGTACTTC	CASSSESGGRWFYEQYF